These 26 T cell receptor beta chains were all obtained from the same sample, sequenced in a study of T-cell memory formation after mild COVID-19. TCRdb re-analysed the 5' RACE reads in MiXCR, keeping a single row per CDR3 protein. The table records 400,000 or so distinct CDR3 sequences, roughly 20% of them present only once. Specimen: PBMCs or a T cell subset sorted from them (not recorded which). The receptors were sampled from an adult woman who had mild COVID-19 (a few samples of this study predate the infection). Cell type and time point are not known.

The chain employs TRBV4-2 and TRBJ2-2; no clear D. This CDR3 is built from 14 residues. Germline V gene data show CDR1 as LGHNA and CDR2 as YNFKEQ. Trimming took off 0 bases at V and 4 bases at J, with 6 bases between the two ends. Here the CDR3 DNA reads TGTGCCAGCAGCCAAGAATCGGGCACCGGGGAGCTGTTTTTT. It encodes CASSQESGTGELFF.

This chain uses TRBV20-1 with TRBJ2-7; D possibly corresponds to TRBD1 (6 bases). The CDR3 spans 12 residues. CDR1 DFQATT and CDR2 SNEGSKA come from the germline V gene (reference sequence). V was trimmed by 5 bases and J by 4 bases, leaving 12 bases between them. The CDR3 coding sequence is TGCAGTGCTCGGCGGACAGAGTACGAGCAGTACTTC. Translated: CSARRTEYEQYF.

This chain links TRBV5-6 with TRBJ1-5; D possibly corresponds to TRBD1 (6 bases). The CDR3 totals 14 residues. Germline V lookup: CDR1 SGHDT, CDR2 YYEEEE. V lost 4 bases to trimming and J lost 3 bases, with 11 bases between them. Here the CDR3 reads CASSPGTNNQPQHF. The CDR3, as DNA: TGTGCCAGCAGCCCCGGGACAAACAATCAGCCCCAGCATTTT. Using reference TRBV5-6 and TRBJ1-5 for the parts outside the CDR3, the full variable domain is DAGVTQSPTHLIKTRGQQVTLRCSPKSGHDTVSWYQQALGQGPQFIFQYYEEEERQRGNFPDRFSGHQFPNYSSELNVNALLLGDSALYLCASSPGTNNQPQHFGDGTRLSIL.

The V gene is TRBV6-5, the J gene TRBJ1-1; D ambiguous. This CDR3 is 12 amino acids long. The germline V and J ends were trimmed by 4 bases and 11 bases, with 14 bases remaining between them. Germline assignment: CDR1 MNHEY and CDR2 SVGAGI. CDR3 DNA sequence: TGTGCCAGCAGTTCCCCCCCGGATCGGGCTTTCTTT. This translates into CASSSPPDRAFF.

Here the CDR3 DNA reads TGTGCCAGTAGTCCTGGCCTTACGAGCTCTGGGGCCAACGTCCTGACTTTC. It is translated as CASSPGLTSSGANVLTF. V usage is TRBV19 and J usage is TRBJ2-6; the D is unclear. V was trimmed by 5 bases and J by 0 bases, leaving 14 bases between them. Germline assignment: CDR1 LNHDA and CDR2 SQIVND (reference sequence). This CDR3 is 17 amino acids long.

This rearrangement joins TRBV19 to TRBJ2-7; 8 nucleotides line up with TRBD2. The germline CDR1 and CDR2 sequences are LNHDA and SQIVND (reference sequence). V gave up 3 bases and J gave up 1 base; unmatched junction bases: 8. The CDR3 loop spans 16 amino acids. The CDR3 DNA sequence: TGTGCCAGTAGTATCCAATCAGCGGGGGCTTCCTACGAGCAGTACTTC. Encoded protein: CASSIQSAGASYEQYF.

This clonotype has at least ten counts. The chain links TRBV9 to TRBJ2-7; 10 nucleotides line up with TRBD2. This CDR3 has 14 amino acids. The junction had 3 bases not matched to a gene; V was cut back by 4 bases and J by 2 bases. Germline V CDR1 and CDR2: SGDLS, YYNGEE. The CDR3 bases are TGTGCCAGCAGCCCAGCGGGGGGGCCCTACGAGCAGTACTTC. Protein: CASSPAGGPYEQYF.

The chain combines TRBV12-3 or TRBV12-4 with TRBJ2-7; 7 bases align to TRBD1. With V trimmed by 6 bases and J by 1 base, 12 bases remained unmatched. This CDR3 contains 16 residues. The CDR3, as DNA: TGTGCCAGCAGCCCCTCCCCCGCGACAGGGTCCTACGAGCAGTACTTC. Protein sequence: CASSPSPATGSYEQYF.

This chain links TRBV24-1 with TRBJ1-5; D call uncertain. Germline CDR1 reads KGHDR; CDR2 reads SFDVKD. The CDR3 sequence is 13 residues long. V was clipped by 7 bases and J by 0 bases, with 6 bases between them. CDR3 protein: CATSANSNQPQHF. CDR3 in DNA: TGTGCCACCAGCGCAAATAGCAATCAGCCCCAGCATTTT.

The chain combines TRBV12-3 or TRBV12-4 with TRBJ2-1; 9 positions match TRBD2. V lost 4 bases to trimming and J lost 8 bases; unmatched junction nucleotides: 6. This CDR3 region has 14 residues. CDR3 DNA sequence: TGTGCCAGCAGTTCTGCTAGCGGGGAACATGAGCAGTTCTTC. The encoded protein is CASSSASGEHEQFF.

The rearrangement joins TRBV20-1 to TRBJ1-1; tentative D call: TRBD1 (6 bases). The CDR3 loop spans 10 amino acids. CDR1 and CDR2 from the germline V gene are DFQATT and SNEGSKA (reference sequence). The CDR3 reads CSADRPEAFF. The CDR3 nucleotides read TGCAGCGCCGACAGGCCTGAAGCTTTCTTT.

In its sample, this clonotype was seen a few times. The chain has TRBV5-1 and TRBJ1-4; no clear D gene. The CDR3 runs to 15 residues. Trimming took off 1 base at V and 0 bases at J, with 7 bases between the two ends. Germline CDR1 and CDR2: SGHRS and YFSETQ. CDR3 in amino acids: CASSLTDATNEKLFF. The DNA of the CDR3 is TGCGCCAGCAGCTTGACAGACGCAACTAATGAAAAACTGTTTTTT.

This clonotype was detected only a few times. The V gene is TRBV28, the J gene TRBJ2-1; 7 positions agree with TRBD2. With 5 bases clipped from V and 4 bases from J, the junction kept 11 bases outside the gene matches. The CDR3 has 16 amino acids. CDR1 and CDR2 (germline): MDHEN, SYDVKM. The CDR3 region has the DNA TGTGCCAGCAGTGGGCTCCTAGCGGCTTCATACAATGAGCAGTTCTTC. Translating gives CASSGLLAASYNEQFF. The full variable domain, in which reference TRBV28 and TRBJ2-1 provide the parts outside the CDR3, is DVKVTQSSRYLVKRTGEKVFLECVQDMDHENMFWYRQDPGLGLRLIYFSYDVKMKEKGDIPEGYSVSREKKERFSLILESASTNQTSMYLCASSGLLAASYNEQFFGPGTRLTVL.

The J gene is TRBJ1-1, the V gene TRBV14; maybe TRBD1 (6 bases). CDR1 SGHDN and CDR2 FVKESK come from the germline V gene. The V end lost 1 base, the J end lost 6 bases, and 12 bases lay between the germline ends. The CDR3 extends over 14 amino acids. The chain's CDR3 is CASSQAGADPEAFF. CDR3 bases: TGTGCCAGCAGCCAAGCAGGGGCGGACCCTGAAGCTTTCTTT.

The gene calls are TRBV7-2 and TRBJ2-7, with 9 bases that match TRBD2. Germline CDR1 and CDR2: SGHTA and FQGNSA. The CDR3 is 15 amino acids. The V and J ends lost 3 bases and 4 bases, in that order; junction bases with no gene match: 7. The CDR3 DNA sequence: TGTGCCAGCAGCTTTCGGCGGGGACTAGCTTACGAGCAGTACTTC. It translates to CASSFRRGLAYEQYF.

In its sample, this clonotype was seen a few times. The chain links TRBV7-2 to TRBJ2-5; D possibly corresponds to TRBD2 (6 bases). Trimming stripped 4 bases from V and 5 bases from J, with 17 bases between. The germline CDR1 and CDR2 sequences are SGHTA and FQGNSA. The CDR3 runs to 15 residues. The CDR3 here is CASSSTPLAPETQYF. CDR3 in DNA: TGTGCCAGCAGCTCGACCCCACTAGCTCCGGAGACCCAGTACTTC.

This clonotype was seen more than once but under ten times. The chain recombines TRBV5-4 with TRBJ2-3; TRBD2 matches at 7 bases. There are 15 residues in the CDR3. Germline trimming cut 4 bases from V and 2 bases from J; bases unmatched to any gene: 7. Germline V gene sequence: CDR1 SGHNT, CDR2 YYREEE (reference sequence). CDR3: CASSLPGTNTDTQYF. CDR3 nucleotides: TGTGCCAGCAGCCTTCCCGGGACTAACACAGATACGCAGTATTTT.

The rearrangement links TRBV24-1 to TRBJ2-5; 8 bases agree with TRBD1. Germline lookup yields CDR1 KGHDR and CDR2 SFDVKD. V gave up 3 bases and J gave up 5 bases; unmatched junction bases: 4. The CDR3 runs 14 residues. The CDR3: CATSDPGGRETQYF. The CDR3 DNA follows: TGTGCCACCAGTGATCCAGGGGGCAGGGAGACCCAGTACTTC.

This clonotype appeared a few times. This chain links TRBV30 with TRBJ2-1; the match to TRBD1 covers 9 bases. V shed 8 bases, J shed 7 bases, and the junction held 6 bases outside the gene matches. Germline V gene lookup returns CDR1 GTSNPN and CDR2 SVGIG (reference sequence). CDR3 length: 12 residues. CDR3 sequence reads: CARRTGVNEQFF. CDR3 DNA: TGTGCCCGGCGGACAGGGGTTAATGAGCAGTTCTTC.

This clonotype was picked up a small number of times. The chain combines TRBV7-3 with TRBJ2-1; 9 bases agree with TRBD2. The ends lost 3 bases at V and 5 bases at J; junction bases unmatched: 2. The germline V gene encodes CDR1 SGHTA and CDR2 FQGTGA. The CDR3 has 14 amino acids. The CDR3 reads CASSFSGGNNEQFF. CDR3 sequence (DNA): TGTGCCAGCAGCTTTAGCGGGGGAAACAATGAGCAGTTCTTC.

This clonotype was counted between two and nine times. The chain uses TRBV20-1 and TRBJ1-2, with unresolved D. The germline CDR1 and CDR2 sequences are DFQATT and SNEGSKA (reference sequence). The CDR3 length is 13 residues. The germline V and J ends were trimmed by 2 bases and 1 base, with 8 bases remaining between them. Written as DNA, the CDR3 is TGCAGTGCTAGACGGGAATTTAACTATGGCTACACCTTC. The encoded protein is CSARREFNYGYTF.

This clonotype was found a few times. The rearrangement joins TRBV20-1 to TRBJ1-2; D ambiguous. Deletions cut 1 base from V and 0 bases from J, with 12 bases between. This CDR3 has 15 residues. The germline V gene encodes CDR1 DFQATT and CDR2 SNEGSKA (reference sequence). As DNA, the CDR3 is TGCAGTGCTAGAGGGACCCTTGAGGCTAACTATGGCTACACCTTC. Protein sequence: CSARGTLEANYGYTF.

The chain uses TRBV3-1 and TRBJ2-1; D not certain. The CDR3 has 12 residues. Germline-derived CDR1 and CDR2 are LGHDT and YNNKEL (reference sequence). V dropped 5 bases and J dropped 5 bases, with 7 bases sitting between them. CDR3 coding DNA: TGTGCCAGCAGCAAGACTGACAATGAGCAGTTCTTC. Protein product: CASSKTDNEQFF.

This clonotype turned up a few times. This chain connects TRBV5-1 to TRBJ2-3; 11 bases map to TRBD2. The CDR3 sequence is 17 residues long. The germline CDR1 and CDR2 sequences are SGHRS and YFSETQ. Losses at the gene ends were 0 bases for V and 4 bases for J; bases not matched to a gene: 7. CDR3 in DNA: TGCGCCAGCAGCTTGGATCAAAGACTAGCGGGACCAGATACGCAGTATTTT. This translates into CASSLDQRLAGPDTQYF.

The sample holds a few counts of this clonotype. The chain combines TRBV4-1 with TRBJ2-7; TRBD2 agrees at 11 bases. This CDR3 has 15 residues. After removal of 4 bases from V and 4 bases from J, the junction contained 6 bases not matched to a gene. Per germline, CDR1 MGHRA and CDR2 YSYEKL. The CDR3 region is CASSRSSGGAYEQYF. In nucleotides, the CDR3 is TGCGCCAGCAGCCGCAGTAGCGGGGGGGCTTACGAGCAGTACTTC.

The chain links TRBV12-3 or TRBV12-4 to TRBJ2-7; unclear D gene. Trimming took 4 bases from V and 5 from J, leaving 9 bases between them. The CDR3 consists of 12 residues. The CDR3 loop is CASSSGLDEQYF. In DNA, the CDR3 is TGTGCCAGCAGTTCCGGGCTAGACGAGCAGTACTTC.